This TCR beta chain was recorded in a study of blood T cells in healthy people across ages. Study at large: When template switching was applied, about one barcoded beta molecule was captured per two T cells. The study, taken as a whole, reports: The diversity estimates, figures obtained from one million T cells, were considered underestimates. Compared with aged donors, long-lived donors showed fewer expanded clones, suggesting selection.

This CDR3 is built from 13 residues. From germline, CDR1 is GTSNPN and CDR2 SVGIG (reference sequence). V lost 4 bases to trimming and J lost 0 bases, with 10 bases between them. Worth noting for this clonotype: Antigen specificity is unknown.

PCR was performed a second time for about 7 to 11 cycles using a sample-barcoded 5' primer and a J-beta primer mix. The study obtained at least 3 million CDR3-containing paired-end reads from every sample. TCRdb independently ran MiXCR on the 5' RACE reads; one entry per CDR3 protein. The table includes around 790,000 distinct CDR3 sequences, roughly 44% detected once. This clonotype was obtained from a man aged 60-69 years in good health. Sequencing input: blood. This sequence joins TRBV30 and TRBJ2-7; D not certain. The CDR3 loop is CAWKSPVSYEQYF. CDR3 nucleotide sequence: TGTGCCTGGAAAAGTCCAGTCTCCTACGAGCAGTACTTC.